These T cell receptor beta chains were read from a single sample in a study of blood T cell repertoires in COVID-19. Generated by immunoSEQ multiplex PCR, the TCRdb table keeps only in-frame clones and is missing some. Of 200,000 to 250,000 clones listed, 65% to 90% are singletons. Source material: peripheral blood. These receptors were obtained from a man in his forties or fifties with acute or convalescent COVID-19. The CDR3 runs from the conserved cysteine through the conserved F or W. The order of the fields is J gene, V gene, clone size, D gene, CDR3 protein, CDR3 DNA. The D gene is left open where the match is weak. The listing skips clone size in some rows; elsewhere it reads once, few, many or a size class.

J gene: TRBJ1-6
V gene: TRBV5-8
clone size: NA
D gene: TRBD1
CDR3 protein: CASSRGQVLNSPLHF
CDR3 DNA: TGTGCCAGCAGCAGGGGACAGGTCCTAAATTCACCCCTCCACTTT

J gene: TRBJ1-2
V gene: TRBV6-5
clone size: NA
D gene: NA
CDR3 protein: CASSSSDNYGYTF
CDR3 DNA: TGTGCCAGCAGTTCCAGCGATAACTATGGCTACACCTTC

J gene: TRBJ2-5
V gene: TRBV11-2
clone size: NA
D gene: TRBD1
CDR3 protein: CASSEDRGRGETQYF
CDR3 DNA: TGTGCCAGCAGCGAAGACAGGGGGCGCGGGGAGACCCAGTACTTC

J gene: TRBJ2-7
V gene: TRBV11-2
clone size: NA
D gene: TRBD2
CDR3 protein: CASSPRLAGSEQYF
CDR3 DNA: TGTGCCAGCAGCCCCAGACTAGCGGGAAGCGAGCAGTACTTC

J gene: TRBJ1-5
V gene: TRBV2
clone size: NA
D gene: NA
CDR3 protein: CASRNGRENQPQHF
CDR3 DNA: TGTGCCAGCAGGAACGGCAGGGAAAATCAGCCCCAGCATTTT

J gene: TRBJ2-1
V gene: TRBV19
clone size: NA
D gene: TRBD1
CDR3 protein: CASSTLDRDNNEQFF
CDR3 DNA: TGTGCCAGTAGTACCCTAGACAGGGACAACAATGAGCAGTTCTTC

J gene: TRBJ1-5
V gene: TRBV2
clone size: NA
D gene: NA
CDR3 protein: CASSFRDQPQHF
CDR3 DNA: TGTGCCAGCAGTTTCAGGGATCAGCCCCAGCATTTT

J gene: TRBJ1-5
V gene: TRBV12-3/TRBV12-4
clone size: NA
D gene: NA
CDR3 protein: CASSLGSPQHF
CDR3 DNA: TGTGCCAGCAGTCTCGGGAGTCCCCAGCATTTT

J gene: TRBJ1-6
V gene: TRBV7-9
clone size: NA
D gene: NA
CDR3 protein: CASSRVGGSPLHF
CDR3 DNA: TGTGCCAGCAGCCGTGTAGGGGGTTCACCCCTCCACTTT

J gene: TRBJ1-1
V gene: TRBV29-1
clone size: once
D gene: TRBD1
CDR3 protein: CNVDDRADTEAFF
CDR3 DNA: TGCAACGTTGACGACAGGGCGGACACTGAAGCTTTCTTT

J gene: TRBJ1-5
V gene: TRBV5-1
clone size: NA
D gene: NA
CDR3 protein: CASSSTGPTGPQHF
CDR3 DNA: TGCGCCAGCAGCTCGACAGGCCCTACGGGGCCCCAGCATTTT

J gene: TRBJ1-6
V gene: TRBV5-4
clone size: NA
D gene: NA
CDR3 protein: CASSWVSESPLHF
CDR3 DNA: TGTGCCAGCAGCTGGGTCAGCGAATCACCCCTCCACTTT

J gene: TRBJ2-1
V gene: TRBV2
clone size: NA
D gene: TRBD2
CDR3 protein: CASRGLGSYNEQFF
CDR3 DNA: TGTGCCAGCAGAGGACTAGGGTCCTACAATGAGCAGTTCTTC

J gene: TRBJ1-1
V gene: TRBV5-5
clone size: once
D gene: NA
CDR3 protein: CASSLWGGGAPTEAFF
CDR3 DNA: TGTGCCAGCAGCTTGTGGGGGGGAGGGGCCCCCACTGAAGCTTTCTTT

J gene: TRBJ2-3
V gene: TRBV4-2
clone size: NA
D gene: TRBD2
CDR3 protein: CASSQQAGGTSTDTQYF
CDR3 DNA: TGTGCCAGCAGCCAACAAGCGGGGGGTACCTCCACAGATACGCAGTATTTT

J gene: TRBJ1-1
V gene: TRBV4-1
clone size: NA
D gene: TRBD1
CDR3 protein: CASSQDKGTGGTRHSVAFF
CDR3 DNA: TGCGCCAGCAGCCAAGATAAGGGGACAGGGGGGACCCGACACTCTGTAGCTTTCTTT

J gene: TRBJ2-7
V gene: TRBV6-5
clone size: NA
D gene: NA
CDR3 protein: CASSPGGYEQYF
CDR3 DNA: TGTGCCAGCAGCCCGGGTGGGTACGAGCAGTACTTC

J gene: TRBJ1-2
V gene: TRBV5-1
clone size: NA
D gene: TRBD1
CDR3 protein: CASSSTTGAGYTF
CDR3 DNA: TGCGCCAGCAGCTCCACGACAGGGGCAGGCTACACCTTC

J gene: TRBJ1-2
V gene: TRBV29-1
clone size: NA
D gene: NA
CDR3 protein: CSVVTSNYGYTF
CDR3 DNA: TGCAGCGTTGTAACATCGAACTATGGCTACACCTTC

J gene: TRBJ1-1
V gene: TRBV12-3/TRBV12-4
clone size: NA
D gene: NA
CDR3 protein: CASSLSDTEAFF
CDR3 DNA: TGTGCCAGCAGTTTATCGGACACTGAAGCTTTCTTT

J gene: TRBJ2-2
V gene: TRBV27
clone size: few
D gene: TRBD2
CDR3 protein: CASTRLAGANTGELFF
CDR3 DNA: TGTGCCAGCACAAGACTAGCGGGGGCCAACACCGGGGAGCTGTTTTTT

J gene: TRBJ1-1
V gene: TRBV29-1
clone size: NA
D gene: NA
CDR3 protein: CSVKSAMNTEAFF
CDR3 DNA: TGCAGCGTTAAATCAGCGATGAACACTGAAGCTTTCTTT

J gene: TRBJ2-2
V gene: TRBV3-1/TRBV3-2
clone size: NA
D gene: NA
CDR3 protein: CASSHPAGELFF
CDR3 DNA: TGTGCCAGCAGCCACCCGGCCGGGGAGCTGTTTTTT

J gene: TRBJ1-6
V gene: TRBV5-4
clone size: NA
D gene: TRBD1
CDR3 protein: CASSQRSPGQGNSPLHF
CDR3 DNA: TGTGCCAGCAGCCAGAGGAGCCCGGGACAGGGGAATTCACCCCTCCACTTT

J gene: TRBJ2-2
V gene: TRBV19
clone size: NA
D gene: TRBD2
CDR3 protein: CASSIGPSVAGGTNTGELFF
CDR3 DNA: TGTGCCAGTAGTATAGGCCCCTCAGTAGCGGGGGGAACGAACACCGGGGAGCTGTTTTTT

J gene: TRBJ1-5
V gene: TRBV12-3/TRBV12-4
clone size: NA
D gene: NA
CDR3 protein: CASSLTDQPQHF
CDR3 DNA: TGTGCCAGCAGTTTAACGGATCAGCCCCAGCATTTT

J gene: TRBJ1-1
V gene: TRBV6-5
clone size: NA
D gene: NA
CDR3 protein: CASSYGTLGINTEAFF
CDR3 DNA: TGTGCCAGCAGTTACGGGACACTGGGAATAAACACTGAAGCTTTCTTT

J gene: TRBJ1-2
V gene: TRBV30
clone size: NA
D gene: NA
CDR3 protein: CAWIRRGVANYGYTF
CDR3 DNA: TGTGCCTGGATTAGACGGGGAGTTGCTAACTATGGCTACACCTTC

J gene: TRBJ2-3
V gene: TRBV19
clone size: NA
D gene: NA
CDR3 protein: CASNSRDGFTDTQYF
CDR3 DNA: TGTGCCAGTAATAGCAGGGATGGTTTCACGGATACGCAGTATTTT

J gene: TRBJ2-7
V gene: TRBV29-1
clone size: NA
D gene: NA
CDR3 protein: CSVEGGLYEQYF
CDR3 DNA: TGCAGCGTTGAAGGGGGGCTCTACGAGCAGTACTTC

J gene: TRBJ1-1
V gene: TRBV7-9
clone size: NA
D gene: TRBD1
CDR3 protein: CASSFGQGRGYTEAFF
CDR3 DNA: TGTGCCAGCAGTTTCGGACAGGGAAGAGGATACACTGAAGCTTTCTTT

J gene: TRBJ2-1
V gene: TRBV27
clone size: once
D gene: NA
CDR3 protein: CASSSPGRARGEQFF
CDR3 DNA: TGTGCCAGCAGTTCCCCCGGTCGTGCCAGGGGTGAGCAGTTCTTC

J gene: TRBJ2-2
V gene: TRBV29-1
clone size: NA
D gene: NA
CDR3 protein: CSVPPPLSSYLNTGELFF
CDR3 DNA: TGCAGCGTCCCCCCTCCCTTGTCCAGTTACCTGAACACCGGGGAGCTGTTTTTT

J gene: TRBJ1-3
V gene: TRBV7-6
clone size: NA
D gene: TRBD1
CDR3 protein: CASSFDRVMGGNTIYF
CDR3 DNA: TGTGCCAGCAGCTTCGACAGGGTGATGGGTGGAAACACCATATATTTT

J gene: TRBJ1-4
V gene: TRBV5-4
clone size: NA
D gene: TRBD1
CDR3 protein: CASSRDRGDEKLFF
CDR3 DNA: TGTGCCAGCAGCAGGGACAGGGGGGATGAAAAACTGTTTTTT

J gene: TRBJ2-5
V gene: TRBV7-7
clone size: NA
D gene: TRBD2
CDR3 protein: CASSSGLGQTQYF
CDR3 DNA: TGTGCCAGCAGCTCGGGACTAGGTCAGACCCAGTACTTC

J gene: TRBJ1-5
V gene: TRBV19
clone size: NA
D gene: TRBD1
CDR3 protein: CASSFQGQGGNQPQHF
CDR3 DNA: TGTGCCAGTAGTTTCCAAGGACAGGGCGGCAATCAGCCCCAGCATTTT

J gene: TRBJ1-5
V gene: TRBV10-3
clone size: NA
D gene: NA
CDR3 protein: CAIRGEAYSNQPQHF
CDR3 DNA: TGTGCCATCAGGGGAGAAGCATATAGCAATCAGCCCCAGCATTTT

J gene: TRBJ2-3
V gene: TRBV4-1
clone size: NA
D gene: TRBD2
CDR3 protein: CASSQALILAGGPNTQYF
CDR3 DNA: TGCGCCAGCAGCCAAGCCCTAATTCTGGCGGGGGGGCCGAATACGCAGTATTTT

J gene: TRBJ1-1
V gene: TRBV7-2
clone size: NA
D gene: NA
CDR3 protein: CASSLARHLNTEAFF
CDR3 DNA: TGTGCCAGCAGCTTAGCGAGACACCTGAACACTGAAGCTTTCTTT

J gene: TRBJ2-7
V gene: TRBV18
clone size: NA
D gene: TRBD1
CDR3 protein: CASSPLQGAYEQYF
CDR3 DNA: TGTGCCAGCTCACCGTTACAGGGGGCCTACGAGCAGTACTTC

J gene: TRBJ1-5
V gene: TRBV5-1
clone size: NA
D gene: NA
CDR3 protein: CASSPGGQRGQPQHF
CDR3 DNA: TGCGCCAGCAGCCCTGGAGGACAGCGGGGGCAGCCCCAGCATTTT

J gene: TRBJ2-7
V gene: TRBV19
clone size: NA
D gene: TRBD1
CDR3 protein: CASSPADRGYEQYF
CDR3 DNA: TGTGCCAGTTCGCCGGCGGACAGGGGCTACGAGCAGTACTTC

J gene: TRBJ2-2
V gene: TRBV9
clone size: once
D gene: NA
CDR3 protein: CASSVDLREAGELFF
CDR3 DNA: TGTGCCAGCAGCGTAGACCTCAGGGAGGCCGGGGAGCTGTTTTTT

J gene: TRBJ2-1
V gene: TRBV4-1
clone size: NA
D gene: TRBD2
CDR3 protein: CASSQDPVTLAGKQFF
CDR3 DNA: TGCGCCAGCAGCCAAGACCCGGTGACCTTAGCGGGGAAACAGTTCTTC

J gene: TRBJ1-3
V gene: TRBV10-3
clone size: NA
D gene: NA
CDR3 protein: CAISDRTVLSPGNTIYF
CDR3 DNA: TGTGCCATCAGTGACCGGACAGTTCTATCGCCTGGAAACACCATATATTTT

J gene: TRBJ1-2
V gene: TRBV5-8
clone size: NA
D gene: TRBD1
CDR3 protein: CASSLLVGTANYGYTF
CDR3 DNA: TGTGCCAGCAGCTTGTTGGTGGGGACAGCTAACTATGGCTACACCTTC

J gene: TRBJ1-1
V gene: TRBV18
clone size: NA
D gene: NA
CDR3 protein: CASSLIDGEGTEAFF
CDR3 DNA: TGTGCCAGCTCACTAATCGATGGGGAGGGCACTGAAGCTTTCTTT

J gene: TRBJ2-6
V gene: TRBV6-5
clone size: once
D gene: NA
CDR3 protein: CASSYSMRSGANVLTF
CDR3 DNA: TGTGCCAGCAGTTACTCGATGCGCTCTGGGGCCAACGTCCTGACTTTC

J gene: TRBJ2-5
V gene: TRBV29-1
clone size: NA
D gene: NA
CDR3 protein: CSIAKERAVQETQYF
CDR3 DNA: TGCAGCATTGCGAAGGAGCGGGCTGTACAAGAGACCCAGTACTTC

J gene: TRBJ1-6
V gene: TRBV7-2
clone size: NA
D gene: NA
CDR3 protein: CASSRRGDRSSPLHF
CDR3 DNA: TGTGCCAGCAGCCGGCGGGGGGATCGGAGTTCACCCCTCCACTTT

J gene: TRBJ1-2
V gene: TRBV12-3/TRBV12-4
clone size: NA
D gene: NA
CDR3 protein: CASSLFGDGYTF
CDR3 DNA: TGTGCCAGCAGTTTATTCGGTGATGGCTACACCTTC

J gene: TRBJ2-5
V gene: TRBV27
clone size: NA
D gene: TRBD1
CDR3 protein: CASRRQGANWETQYF
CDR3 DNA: TGTGCCAGCAGGAGACAGGGGGCGAATTGGGAGACCCAGTACTTC

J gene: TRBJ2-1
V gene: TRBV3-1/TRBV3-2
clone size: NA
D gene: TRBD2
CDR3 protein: CASSQEGLAGNEQFF
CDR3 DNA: TGTGCCAGCAGCCAAGAAGGGCTAGCGGGGAATGAGCAGTTCTTC

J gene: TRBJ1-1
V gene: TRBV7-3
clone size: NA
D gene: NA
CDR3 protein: CASSLSMSAEAFF
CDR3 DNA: TGTGCCAGCAGCTTAAGTATGAGCGCTGAAGCTTTCTTT

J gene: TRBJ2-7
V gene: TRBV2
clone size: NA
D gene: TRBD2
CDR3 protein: CASKIAGNSYEQYF
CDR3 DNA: TGTGCCAGCAAGATAGCGGGGAACTCCTACGAGCAGTACTTC

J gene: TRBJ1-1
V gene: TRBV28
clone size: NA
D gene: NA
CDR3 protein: CASSPPRGHMNTEAFF
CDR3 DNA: TGTGCCAGCAGTCCCCCCAGGGGCCACATGAACACTGAAGCTTTCTTT

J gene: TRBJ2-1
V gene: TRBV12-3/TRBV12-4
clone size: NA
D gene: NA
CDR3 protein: CASSLLGGRQFF
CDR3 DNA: TGTGCCAGCAGTCTTCTGGGTGGGAGGCAGTTCTTC

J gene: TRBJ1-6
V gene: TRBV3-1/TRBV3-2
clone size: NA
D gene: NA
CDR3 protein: CASSQAAGRNSPLHF
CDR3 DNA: TGTGCCAGCAGCCAAGCTGCAGGGCGAAATTCACCCCTCCACTTT

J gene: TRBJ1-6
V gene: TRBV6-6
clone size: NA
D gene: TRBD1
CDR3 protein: CASSFLGQGETPLHF
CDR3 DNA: TGTGCCAGCAGTTTCCTAGGACAGGGGGAGACACCCCTCCACTTT